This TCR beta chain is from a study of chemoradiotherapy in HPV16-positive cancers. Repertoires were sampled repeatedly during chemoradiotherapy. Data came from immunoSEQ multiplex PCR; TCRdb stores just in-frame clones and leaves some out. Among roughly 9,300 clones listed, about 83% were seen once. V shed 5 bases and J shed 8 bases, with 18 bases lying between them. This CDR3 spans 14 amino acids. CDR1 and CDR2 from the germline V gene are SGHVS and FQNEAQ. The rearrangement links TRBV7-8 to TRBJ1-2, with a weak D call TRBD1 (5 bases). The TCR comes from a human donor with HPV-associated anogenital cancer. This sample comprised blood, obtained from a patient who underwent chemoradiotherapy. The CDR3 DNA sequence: TGTGCCAGCAGCCCGCGATCCCAGGGAGGCGGCTACACCTTC. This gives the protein CASSPRSQGGGYTF.